These 2 T cell receptor beta chains were sequenced from one sample in a study of blood T cells in healthy people across ages. PCR was performed a second time for about 7 to 12 cycles using a sample-barcoded 5' primer and a J-beta primer mix. TCRdb reprocessed the 5' RACE reads via MiXCR and lists one record per CDR3 protein. This table holds approximately 900,000 distinct CDR3 sequences, 25% to 30% found once. The sample was also reused in another study, on T cells of mothers and their children.

Sequencing was done on a sample of blood. The origin of the receptors is a middle-aged woman in good health.

The chain recombines TRBV6-6 with TRBJ2-7, with 7 bases lining up with TRBD1. J gave up 2 bases and V 2 bases, and 3 bases lay outside the gene matches. CDR1 and CDR2 from the germline V gene are MNHNY and SVGAGI (reference sequence). The CDR3 totals 14 residues. This CDR3 is CASSYGQETYEQYF. The DNA of the CDR3 is TGTGCCAGCAGTTACGGACAGGAAACCTACGAGCAGTACTTC.

This rearrangement joins TRBV6-2 or TRBV6-3 to TRBJ2-1, with 9 bases aligning to TRBD2. The CDR3 loop spans 16 amino acids. Germline V gives CDR1 MNHEY, CDR2 SVGEGT. V lost 0 bases to trimming and J lost 3 bases; unmatched junction nucleotides: 3. The CDR3 nucleotides read TGTGCCAGCAGTTACTCTGCGGGGGGGGGCTACAATGAGCAGTTCTTC. Translating gives CASSYSAGGGYNEQFF.